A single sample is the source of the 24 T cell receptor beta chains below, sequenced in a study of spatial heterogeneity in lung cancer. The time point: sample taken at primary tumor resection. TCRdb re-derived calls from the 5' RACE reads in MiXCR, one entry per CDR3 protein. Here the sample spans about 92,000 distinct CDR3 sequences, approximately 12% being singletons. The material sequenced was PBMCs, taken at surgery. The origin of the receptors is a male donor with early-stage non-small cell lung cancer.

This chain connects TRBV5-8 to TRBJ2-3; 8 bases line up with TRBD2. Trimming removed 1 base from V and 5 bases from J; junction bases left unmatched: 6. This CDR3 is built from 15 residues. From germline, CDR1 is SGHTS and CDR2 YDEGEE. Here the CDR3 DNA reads TGTGCCAGCAGCTTGAACGGGGGGGCCGGAGATACGCAGTATTTT. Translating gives CASSLNGGAGDTQYF.

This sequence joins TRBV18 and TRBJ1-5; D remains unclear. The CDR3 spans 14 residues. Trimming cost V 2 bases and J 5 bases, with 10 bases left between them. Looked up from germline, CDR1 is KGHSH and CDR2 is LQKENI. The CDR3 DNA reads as TGTGCCAGCTCACCATCCGGAATCGATCAGCCCCAGCATTTT. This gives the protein CASSPSGIDQPQHF.

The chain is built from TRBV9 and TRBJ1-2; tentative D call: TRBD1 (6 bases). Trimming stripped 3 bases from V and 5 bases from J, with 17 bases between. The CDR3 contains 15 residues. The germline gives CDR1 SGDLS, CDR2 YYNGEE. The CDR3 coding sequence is TGTGCCAGCAGCGCCTTAGGGGGGACACTATATGGCTACACCTTC. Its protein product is CASSALGGTLYGYTF.

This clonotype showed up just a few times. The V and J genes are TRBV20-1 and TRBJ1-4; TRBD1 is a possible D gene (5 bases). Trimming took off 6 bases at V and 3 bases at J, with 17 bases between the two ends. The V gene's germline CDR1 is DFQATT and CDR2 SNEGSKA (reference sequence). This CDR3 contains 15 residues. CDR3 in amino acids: CSAQVPGMANEKLFF. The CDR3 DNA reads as TGCAGTGCCCAAGTCCCAGGGATGGCTAATGAAAAACTGTTTTTT.

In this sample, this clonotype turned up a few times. This CDR3 reads CSARDGGSPSSYNEQFF. The CDR3 nucleotides read TGCAGTGCTAGAGATGGAGGGTCCCCTAGCTCCTACAATGAGCAGTTCTTC. J is TRBJ2-1 and V is TRBV20-1, with D tentatively TRBD2 (6 bases). This CDR3 contains 17 residues. Trimming left V 0 bases short and J 0 bases short, with 15 bases between. Per the germline V gene, CDR1 is DFQATT and CDR2 is SNEGSKA (reference sequence).

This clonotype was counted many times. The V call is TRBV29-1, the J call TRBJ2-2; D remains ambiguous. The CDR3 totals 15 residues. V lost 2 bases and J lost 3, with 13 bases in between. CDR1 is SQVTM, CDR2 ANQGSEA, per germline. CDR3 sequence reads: CSVETGSSHTGELFF. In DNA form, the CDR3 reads TGCAGCGTTGAAACTGGGTCGTCACACACCGGGGAGCTGTTTTTT.

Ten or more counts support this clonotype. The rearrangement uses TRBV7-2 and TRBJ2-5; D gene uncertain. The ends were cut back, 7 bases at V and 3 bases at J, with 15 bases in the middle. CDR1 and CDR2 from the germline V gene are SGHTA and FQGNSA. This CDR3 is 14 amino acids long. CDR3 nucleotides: TGTGCCAGCACCTACTTCAGACTGGAAGAGACCCAGTACTTC. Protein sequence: CASTYFRLEETQYF.

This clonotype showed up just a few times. CDR3 coding DNA: TGTGCCAGCAGCTTGAGGGGGGGCCGCAGCACAGATACGCAGTATTTT. The encoded protein is CASSLRGGRSTDTQYF. This chain uses TRBV11-2 with TRBJ2-3; possible D gene TRBD2, 7 bases. CDR1 and CDR2 from the germline V gene are SGHAT and FQNNGV. The CDR3 totals 16 residues. V was cut by 3 bases and J by 0 bases, with 13 bases left in between. Filled out from reference TRBV11-2 and TRBJ2-3, the complete variable domain reads EAGVAQSPRYKIIEKRQSVAFWCNPISGHATLYWYQQILGQGPKLLIQFQNNGVVDDSQLPKDRFSAERLKGVDSTLKIQPAKLEDSAVYLCASSLRGGRSTDTQYFGPGTRLTVL.

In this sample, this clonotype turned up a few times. The DNA of the CDR3 is TGCAGCAGAGGCGCCGCCATGGAGACCCAGTACTTC. Protein product: CSRGAAMETQYF. The chain links TRBV20-1 to TRBJ2-5; no definite D call. Germline V gene data show CDR1 as DFQATT and CDR2 as SNEGSKA (reference sequence). The length of the CDR3 is 12 residues.

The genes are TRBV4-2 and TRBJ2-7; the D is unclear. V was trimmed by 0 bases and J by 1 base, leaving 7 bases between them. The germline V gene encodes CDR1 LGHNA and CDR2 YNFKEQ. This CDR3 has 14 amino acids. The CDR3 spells CASSQDIGSYEQYF. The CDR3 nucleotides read TGTGCCAGCAGCCAAGATATAGGGTCCTACGAGCAGTACTTC.

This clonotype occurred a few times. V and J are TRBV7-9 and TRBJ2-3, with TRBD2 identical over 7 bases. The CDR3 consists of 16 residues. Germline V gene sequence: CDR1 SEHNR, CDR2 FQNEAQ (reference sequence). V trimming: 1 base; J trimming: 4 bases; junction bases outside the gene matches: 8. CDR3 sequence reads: CASSLVTGGLADTQYF. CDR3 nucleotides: TGTGCCAGCAGCTTAGTGACGGGAGGTCTAGCAGATACGCAGTATTTT.

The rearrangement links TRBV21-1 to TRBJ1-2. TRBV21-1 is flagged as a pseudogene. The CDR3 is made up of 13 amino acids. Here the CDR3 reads CASSNQQYYGYTF. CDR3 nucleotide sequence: TGTGCCAGCAGCAACCAACAGTACTATGGCTACACCTTC.

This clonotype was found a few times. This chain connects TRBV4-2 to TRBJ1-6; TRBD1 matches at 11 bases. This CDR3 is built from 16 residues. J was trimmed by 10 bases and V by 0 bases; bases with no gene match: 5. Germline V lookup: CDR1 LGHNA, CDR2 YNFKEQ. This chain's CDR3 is CASSQETGTGGSPLHF. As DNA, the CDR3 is TGTGCCAGCAGCCAAGAGACCGGGACAGGGGGATCACCCCTCCACTTT.

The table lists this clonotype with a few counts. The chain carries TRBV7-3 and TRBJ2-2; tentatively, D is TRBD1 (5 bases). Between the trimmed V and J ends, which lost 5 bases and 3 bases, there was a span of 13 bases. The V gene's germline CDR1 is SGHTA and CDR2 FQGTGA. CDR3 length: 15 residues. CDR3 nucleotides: TGTGCCAGCAGCCCCTCAGACAGTTACACCGGGGAGCTGTTTTTT. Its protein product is CASSPSDSYTGELFF.

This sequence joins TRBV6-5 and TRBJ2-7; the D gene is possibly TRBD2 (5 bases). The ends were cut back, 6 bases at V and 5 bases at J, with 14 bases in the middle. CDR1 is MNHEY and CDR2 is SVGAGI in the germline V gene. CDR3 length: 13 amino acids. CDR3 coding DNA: TGTGCCAGCAGCCGAACCGGGGAGCACGAGCAGTACTTC. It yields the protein CASSRTGEHEQYF.

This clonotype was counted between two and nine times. CDR3 amino acids: CASRGEGLTDTQYF. CDR3 nucleotides: TGTGCCAGCAGAGGTGAGGGCCTCACAGATACGCAGTATTTT. The chain joins TRBV11-2 to TRBJ2-3; D possibly corresponds to TRBD2 (5 bases). Trimming removed 6 bases at V and 2 bases at J, with 12 bases between. The length of the CDR3 is 14 residues. CDR1 is SGHAT, CDR2 FQNNGV, per germline.

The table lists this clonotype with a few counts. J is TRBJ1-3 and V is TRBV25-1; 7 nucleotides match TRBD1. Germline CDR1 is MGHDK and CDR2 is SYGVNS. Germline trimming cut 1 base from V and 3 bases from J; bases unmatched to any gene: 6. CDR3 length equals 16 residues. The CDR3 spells CASSESQGYDGNTIYF. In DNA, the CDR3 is TGTGCCAGCAGTGAATCACAGGGGTATGATGGAAACACCATATATTTT.

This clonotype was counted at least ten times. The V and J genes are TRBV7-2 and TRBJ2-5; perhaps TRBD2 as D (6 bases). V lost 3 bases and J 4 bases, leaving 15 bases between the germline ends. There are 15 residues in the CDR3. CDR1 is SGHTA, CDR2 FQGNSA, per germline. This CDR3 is CASSFLGGARETQYF. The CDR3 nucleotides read TGTGCCAGCAGCTTTTTGGGGGGAGCCAGAGAGACCCAGTACTTC.

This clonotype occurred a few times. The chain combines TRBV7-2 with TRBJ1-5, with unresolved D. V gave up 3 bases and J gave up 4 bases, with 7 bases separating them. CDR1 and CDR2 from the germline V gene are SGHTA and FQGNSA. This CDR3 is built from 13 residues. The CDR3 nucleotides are TGTGCCAGCAGCTTTGAACGGAATCAGCCCCAGCATTTT. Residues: CASSFERNQPQHF.

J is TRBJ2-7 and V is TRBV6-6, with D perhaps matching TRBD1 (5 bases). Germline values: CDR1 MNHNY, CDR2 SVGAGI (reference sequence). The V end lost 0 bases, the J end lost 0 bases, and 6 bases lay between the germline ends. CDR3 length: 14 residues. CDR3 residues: CASSYSGVSYEQYF. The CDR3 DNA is TGTGCCAGCAGTTACTCAGGGGTCTCCTACGAGCAGTACTTC.

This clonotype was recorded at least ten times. The CDR3 loop reads CASTGQWAPYEQYF. DNA of the CDR3: TGTGCCAGCACCGGACAGTGGGCACCCTACGAGCAGTACTTC. This chain connects TRBV6-2 or TRBV6-3 to TRBJ2-7; a possible D gene is TRBD1 (6 bases). Germline CDR1 is MNHEY and CDR2 is SVGEGT. Trimming stripped 7 bases from V and 2 bases from J, with 15 bases between. The CDR3 has 14 amino acids.

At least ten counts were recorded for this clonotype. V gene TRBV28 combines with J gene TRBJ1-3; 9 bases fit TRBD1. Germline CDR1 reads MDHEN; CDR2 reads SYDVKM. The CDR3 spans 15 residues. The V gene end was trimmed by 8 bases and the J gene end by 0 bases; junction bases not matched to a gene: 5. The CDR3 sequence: CASSRDRVSGNTIYF. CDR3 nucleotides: TGTGCCAGCTCCCGGGACAGGGTCTCTGGAAACACCATATATTTT.

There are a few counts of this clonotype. DNA of the CDR3: TGTGCCAGCAGCTTTTCGACAGGGCGGGACTACGAGCAGTACTTC. It encodes CASSFSTGRDYEQYF. The rearrangement uses TRBV7-2 and TRBJ2-7, with a weak D call TRBD1 (7 bases). CDR1 and CDR2 from the germline V gene are SGHTA and FQGNSA. CDR3 length: 15 amino acids. V lost 3 bases to trimming and J lost 3 bases, with 15 bases between them. The entire variable domain, with the rest obtained from reference TRBV7-2 and TRBJ2-7, is as follows: GAGVSQSPSNKVTEKGKDVELRCDPISGHTALYWYRQSLGQGLEFLIYFQGNSAPDKSGLPSDRFSAERTGGSVSTLTIQRTQQEDSAVYLCASSFSTGRDYEQYFGPGTRLTVT.

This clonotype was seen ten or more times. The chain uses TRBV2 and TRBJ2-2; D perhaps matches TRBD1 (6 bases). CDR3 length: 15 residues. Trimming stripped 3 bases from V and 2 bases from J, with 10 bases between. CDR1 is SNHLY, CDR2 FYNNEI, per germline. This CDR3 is CASSDGDTNTGELFF. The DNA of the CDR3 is TGTGCCAGCAGTGACGGGGACACTAACACCGGGGAGCTGTTTTTT.